One and the same sample provided the 6 T cell receptor beta chains below, sequenced in a study of cytomegalovirus exposure and HLA in healthy donors (dated by TCRdb to about 2017). Library construction relied on the immunoSEQ multiplex PCR assay. For the multiplex PCR, a mixture combining 60 forward primers for TCR Vbeta segments and 13 reverse primers for TCR Jbeta segments was used. As stored in TCRdb, this immuneACCESS dataset retains in-frame rearrangements with V and J assigned. A fraction of the clones does not appear; measured against another copy, unresolved V genes explain less than half of the discrepancy, and the remainder lacks a known reason. This sample is represented by more than 95,000 clones; around three quarters of them were singletons. The biggest ten clones account for approximately 5% of the sample. The sample consisted of PBMCs. The receptors come from a man aged 45-65 years in good health and CMV-seropositive.

This clone has a handful of counts. This sequence joins TRBV5-1 and TRBJ1-1; 7 bases line up with TRBD1. Per the germline V gene, CDR1 is SGHRS and CDR2 is YFSETQ. The CDR3 contains 14 residues. Trimming removed 3 bases from V and 4 bases from J; junction bases left unmatched: 6. This CDR3 is CASSSGGWGTEAFF. The CDR3 nucleotides are TGCGCCAGCAGCTCAGGGGGTTGGGGCACTGAAGCTTTCTTT.

V and J are TRBV7-2 and TRBJ2-5, with D possibly matching TRBD2 (5 bases). Germline CDR1 SGHTA, CDR2 FQGNSA. The CDR3 is 15 amino acids. V lost 1 base, J lost 1 base, and 10 bases lay in between. CDR3 DNA: TGTGCCAGCAGCTTAGACGCGGGCCCCCAAGAGACCCAGTACTTC. It translates to CASSLDAGPQETQYF.

The chain carries TRBV7-2 and TRBJ2-1; no reliable D call. Trimming pared 5 bases from V and 10 bases from J, leaving 12 bases between. Per germline, CDR1 SGHTA and CDR2 FQGNSA. The CDR3 length is 12 residues. CDR3 region: CASSRLLGEQFF. CDR3 coding DNA: TGTGCCAGCAGCCGCCTCCTCGGGGAGCAGTTCTTC.

The chain couples TRBV5-1 to TRBJ2-3; 8 nucleotides line up with TRBD2. The V and J ends lost 5 bases and 0 bases, in that order; junction bases with no gene match: 8. Germline values: CDR1 SGHRS, CDR2 YFSETQ. This CDR3 spans 16 amino acids. The CDR3 sequence: CASSRTSGTSTDTQYF. The CDR3 DNA follows: TGCGCCAGCAGTCGCACTAGCGGAACTAGCACAGATACGCAGTATTTT.

Concerning this clone itself: The same CDR3 is also encoded by other DNA sequences in this sample. The chain carries TRBV7-9 and TRBJ2-1, with D possibly matching TRBD1 (6 bases). The V gene lost 6 bases and the J gene lost 1 base, with 13 bases spanning the gap. Germline values: CDR1 SEHNR, CDR2 FQNEAQ (reference sequence). This CDR3 region has 15 residues. The CDR3 loop reads CASSLTGTSYNEQFF. DNA of the CDR3: TGTGCCAGCAGTTTGACCGGGACATCCTACAATGAGCAGTTCTTC.

This clone has just a few counts. V is TRBV5-1 and J is TRBJ2-3, with D possibly TRBD2 on 6 matching bases. The length of the CDR3 is 14 residues. CDR1 is SGHRS and CDR2 is YFSETQ in the germline V gene. V was shortened by 4 bases and J by 8 bases, with 17 bases between the two germline ends. Here the CDR3 reads CASSPGGERGTQYF. CDR3 nucleotides: TGCGCCAGCAGCCCGGGCGGGGAGCGAGGTACGCAGTATTTT.